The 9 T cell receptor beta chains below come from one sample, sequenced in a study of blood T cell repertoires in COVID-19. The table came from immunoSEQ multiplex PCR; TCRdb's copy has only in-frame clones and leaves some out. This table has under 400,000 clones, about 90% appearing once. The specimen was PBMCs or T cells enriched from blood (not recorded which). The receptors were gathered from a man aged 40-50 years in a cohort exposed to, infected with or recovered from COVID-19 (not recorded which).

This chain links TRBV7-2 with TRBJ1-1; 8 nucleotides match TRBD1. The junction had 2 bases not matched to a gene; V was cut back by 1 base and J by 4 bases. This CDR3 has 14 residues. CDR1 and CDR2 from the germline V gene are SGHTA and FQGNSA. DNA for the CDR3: TGTGCCAGCAGCTTAGGGGACAGGAGCACTGAAGCTTTCTTT. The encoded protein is CASSLGDRSTEAFF.

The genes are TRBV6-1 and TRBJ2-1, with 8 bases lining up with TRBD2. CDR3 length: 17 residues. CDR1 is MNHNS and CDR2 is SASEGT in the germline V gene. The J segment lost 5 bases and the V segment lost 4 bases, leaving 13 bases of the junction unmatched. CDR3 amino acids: CASSGTGGPRGDNEQFF. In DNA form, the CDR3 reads TGTGCCAGCAGTGGAACGGGAGGGCCGAGGGGGGACAATGAGCAGTTCTTC.

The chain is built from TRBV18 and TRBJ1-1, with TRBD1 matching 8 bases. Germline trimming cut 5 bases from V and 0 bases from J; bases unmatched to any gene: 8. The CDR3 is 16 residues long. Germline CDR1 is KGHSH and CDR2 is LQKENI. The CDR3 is CASSKTGTGLNTEAFF. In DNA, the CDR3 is TGTGCCAGCTCAAAAACCGGGACAGGCCTGAACACTGAAGCTTTCTTT.

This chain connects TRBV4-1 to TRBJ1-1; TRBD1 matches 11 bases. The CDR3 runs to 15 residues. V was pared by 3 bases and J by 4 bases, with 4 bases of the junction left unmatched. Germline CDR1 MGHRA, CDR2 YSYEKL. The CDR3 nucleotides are TGCGCCAGCAGCCACATGGACAGGGGGCGCACTGAAGCTTTCTTT. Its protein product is CASSHMDRGRTEAFF.

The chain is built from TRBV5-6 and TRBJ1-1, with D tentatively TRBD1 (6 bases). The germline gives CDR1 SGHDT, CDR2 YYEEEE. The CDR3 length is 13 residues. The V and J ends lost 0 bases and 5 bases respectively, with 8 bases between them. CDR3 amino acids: CASSLDRDTEAFF. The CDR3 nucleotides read TGTGCCAGCAGCTTGGACAGGGATACTGAAGCTTTCTTT.

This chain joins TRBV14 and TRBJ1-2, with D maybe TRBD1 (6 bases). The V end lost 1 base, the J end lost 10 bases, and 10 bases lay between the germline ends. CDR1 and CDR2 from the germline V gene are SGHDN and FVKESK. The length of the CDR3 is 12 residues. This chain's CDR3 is CASSQGRQDYTF. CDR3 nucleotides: TGTGCCAGCAGCCAAGGCCGACAGGACTACACCTTC.

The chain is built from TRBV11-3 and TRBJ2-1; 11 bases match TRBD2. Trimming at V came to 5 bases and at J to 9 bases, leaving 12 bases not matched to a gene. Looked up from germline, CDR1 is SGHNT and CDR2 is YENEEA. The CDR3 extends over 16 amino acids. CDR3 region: CASSPTASGRWVEQFF. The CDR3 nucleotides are TGTGCCAGCAGCCCGACCGCTAGCGGGAGGTGGGTTGAGCAGTTCTTC.

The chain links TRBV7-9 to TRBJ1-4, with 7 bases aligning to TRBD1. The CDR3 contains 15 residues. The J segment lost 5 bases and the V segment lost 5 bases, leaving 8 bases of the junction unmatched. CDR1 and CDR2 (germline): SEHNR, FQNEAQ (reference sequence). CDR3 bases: TGTGCCAGCAGCCGTACCGGGACAGAGAATGAAAAACTGTTTTTT. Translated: CASSRTGTENEKLFF.

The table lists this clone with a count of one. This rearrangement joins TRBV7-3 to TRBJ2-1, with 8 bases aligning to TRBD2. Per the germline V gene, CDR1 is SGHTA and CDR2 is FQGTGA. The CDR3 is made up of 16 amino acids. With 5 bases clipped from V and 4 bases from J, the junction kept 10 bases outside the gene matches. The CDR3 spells CASSPREGLGYNEQFF. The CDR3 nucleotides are TGTGCCAGCAGCCCACGGGAGGGACTAGGGTACAATGAGCAGTTCTTC.